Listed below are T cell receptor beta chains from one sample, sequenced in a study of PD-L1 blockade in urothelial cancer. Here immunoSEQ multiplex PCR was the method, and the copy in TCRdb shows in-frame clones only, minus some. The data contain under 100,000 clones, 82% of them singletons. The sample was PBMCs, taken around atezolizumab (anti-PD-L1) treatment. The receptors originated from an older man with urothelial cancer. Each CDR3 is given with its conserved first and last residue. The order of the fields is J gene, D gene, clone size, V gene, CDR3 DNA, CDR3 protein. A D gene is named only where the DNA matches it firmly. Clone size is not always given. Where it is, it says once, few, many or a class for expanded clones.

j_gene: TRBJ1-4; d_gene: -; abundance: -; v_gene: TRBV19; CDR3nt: TGTGCCAGTAGTACGGGACTAGAGTCGCCAACTAATGAAAAACTGTTTTTT; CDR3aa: CASSTGLESPTNEKLFF
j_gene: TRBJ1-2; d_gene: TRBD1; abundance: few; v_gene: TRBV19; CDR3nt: TGTGCCAGCCGACCCAGGGGGCGAGACTATGGCTACACCTTC; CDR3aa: CASRPRGRDYGYTF
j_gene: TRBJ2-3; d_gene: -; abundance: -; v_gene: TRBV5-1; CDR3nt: TGCGCCAGCAGCTCGGGGGTGAGCACAGATACGCAGTATTTT; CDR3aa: CASSSGVSTDTQYF
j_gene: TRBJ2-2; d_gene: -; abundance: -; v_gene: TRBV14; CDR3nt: TGTGCCAGCAGCCCGAGGGTAGTCGGCACCGGGGAGCTGTTTTTT; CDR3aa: CASSPRVVGTGELFF
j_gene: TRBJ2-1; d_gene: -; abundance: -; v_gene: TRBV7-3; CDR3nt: TGTGCCAGCAGCTTAGACGGGGTAGTGGGTGAGCAGTTCTTC; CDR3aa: CASSLDGVVGEQFF
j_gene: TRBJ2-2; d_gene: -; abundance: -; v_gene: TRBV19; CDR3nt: TGTGCCAGTAGTCCTCTTAGCTGGAACACCGGGGAGCTGTTTTTT; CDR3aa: CASSPLSWNTGELFF
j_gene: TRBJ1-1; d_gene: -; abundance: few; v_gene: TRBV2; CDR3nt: TGTGCCAGCAGTGACGGGGAGAACACTGAAGCTTTCTTT; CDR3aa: CASSDGENTEAFF
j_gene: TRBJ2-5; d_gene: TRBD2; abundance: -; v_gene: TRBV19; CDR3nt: TGTGCCAGTAGTCCCGGGCGGGGTCTAGCGGGGGGCGGCGGAGAGACCCAGTACTTC; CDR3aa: CASSPGRGLAGGGGETQYF
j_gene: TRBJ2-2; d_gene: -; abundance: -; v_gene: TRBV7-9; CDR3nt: TGTGCCAGCAGCTTAAGTGTAGGCTGGACAGTTAGTTCCGGGGAGCTGTTTTTT; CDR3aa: CASSLSVGWTVSSGELFF
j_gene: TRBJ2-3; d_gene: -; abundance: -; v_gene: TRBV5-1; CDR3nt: TGCGCCAGCGGCAGGGAGGGGGCAGATACGCAGTATTTT; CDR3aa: CASGREGADTQYF
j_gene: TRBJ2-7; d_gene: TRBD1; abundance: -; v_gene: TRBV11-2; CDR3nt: TGTGCCAGCAGCTTAGGGGGGACAGGGGGCTACGAGCAGTACTTC; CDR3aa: CASSLGGTGGYEQYF
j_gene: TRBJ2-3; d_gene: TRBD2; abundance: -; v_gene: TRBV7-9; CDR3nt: TGTGCCAGCAGCCCCTCCGGGCGGGGGATGCATACGCAGTATTTT; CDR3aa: CASSPSGRGMHTQYF
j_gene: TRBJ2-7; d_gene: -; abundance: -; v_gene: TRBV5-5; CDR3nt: TGTGCCAGCAGCTTGGTCAGCGCCTACGAGCAGTACTTC; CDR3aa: CASSLVSAYEQYF
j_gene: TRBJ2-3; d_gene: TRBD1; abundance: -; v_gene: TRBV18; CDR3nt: TGTGCCAGCTCACCGACTAGACAGGGGCGCACAGATACGCAGTATTTT; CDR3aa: CASSPTRQGRTDTQYF
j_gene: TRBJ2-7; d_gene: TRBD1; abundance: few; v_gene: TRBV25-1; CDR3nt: TGTGCCAGCAGTCCACGGACAGGGACCTACGAGCAGTACTTC; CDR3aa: CASSPRTGTYEQYF
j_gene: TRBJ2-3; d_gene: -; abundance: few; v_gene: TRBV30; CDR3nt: TGTGCCTGGAGCGCCGGGACACAAACGGTGGGAGATACGCAGTATTTT; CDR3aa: CAWSAGTQTVGDTQYF
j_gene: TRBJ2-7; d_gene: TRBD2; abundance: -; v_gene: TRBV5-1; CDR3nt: TGCGCCAGCAGCTTGGTATCGGCGGGAGGGGACGAGCAGTACTTC; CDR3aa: CASSLVSAGGDEQYF
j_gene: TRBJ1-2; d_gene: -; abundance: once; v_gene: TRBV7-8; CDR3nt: TGTGCCAGCAGCACACAGGGAGACCCCCTCTATGGCTACACCTTC; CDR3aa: CASSTQGDPLYGYTF
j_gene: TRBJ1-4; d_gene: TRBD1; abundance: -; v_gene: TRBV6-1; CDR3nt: TGTGCCAGCAGTGGCGAAAGACAGGGGACTAATGAAAAACTGTTTTTT; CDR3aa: CASSGERQGTNEKLFF
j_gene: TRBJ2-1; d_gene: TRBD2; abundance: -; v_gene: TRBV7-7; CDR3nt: TGTGCTAGCAGCTTAGGAAGCGGGAGGTACAATGAGCAGTTCTTC; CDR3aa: CASSLGSGRYNEQFF